Each of the 5 T cell receptor beta chains below was sequenced from the same sample in a study of Graves' ophthalmopathy and Graves' hyperthyroidism. Transcripts of RNA were the source for amplifying TCR beta CDR3 regions. The library came from an HTBI-primed first-round RT-PCR and a second-round multiplex PCR. TCRdb itself ran the multiplex PCR reads through MiXCR, one entry per CDR3 protein. Of about 1.1 million distinct CDR3 sequences detected, about two fifths appear once; the ten largest clones hold around 10%. Sequenced material: peripheral blood or thyroid tissue (not recorded which). These receptors all come from an adult man with Graves' hyperthyroidism.

Of note for this clonotype: Germline is not matched at one junction end, which may reflect a read error. The V and J genes are TRBV29-1 and TRBJ1-2; possibly TRBD1 for D (5 bases). Germline-derived CDR1 and CDR2 are SQVTM and ANQGSEA. The CDR3 sequence is 13 residues long. The CDR3 DNA sequence: TGCAGCGTAGAAGGGACCGTGAACTATGGCTACACCTTC. It encodes CSVEGTVNYGYTF.

This clonotype was counted ten times or more. The chain employs TRBV4-1 and TRBJ1-1; D is uncertain. CDR3 length equals 13 residues. From germline, CDR1 is MGHRA and CDR2 YSYEKL. The V end was cut by 0 bases, the J end by 8 bases, with 10 bases between. The CDR3 coding sequence is TGCGCCAGCAGCCAAGATGGTGGACTCGAAGCTTTCTTT. Amino acids: CASSQDGGLEAFF.

The chain is built from TRBV5-1 and TRBJ1-1; D might be TRBD1 (5 bases). The CDR3 contains 15 residues. The V gene lost 0 bases and the J gene lost 2 bases, with 11 bases spanning the gap. The germline CDR1 and CDR2 sequences are SGHRS and YFSETQ. CDR3 DNA sequence: TGCGCCAGCAGCTTGGAAGACAGCCGTAACACTGAAGCTTTCTTT. This codes for CASSLEDSRNTEAFF.

The rearrangement joins TRBV7-2 to TRBJ1-5, with a possible D match to TRBD1 (5 bases). The CDR3 has 13 amino acids. Germline V CDR1 and CDR2: SGHTA, FQGNSA. V was clipped by 8 bases and J by 11 bases, with 19 bases between them. CDR3 DNA: TGTGCCAGCTCCGGGACTAGCGGGGAGACCCAGCATTTT. It specifies CASSGTSGETQHF.

This clonotype was recorded many times. This sequence joins TRBV2 and TRBJ2-7; 8 nucleotides agree with TRBD1. V lost 10 bases to trimming and J lost 3 bases; unmatched junction nucleotides: 17. Looked up from germline, CDR1 is SNHLY and CDR2 is FYNNEI. This CDR3 is 16 amino acids long. The DNA of the CDR3 is TGTGCCAACTCGGACCCAGGGCAGGGGGCAAACTACGAGCAGTACTTC. This sequence encodes CANSDPGQGANYEQYF.